This entry features one TCR beta chain sequence. Its antigen is not known. PCR used 60 Vbeta primers and 13 Jbeta primers. Original data processing: In a later analysis, of some 80 million unique beta chains, some 10 million appeared in at least two donors. The method was immunoSEQ multiplex PCR; TCRdb's version includes in-frame clones alone and lacks a portion of them. From that table come the V and J calls and clone size; the DNA was used to work out D and trimming. The table includes about 110,000 clones, 70% to 80% detected once. The source of the sample is a study of cytomegalovirus exposure and HLA in healthy donors. Study-wide context: The study's early data release held about 77 million unique TCRs from HLA-typed donors.

Whole-study results and caveats: In vitro work confirmed that a few CMV-associated chains recognize CMV antigens. Usually a TCR sequence was rare, but some public TCRs were found in many donors.

The sequence derives from a woman between 40 and 55 years old in good health and CMV-seronegative. Sequences were obtained from PBMCs.

The CDR3 spells CASKVAGWIGEQYF. CDR3 DNA: TGTGCCAGCAAGGTGGCGGGGTGGATCGGCGAGCAGTACTTC. The chain is built from TRBV7-2 and TRBJ2-7, with D perhaps TRBD2 (6 bases). The CDR3 extends over 14 amino acids. Looked up from germline, CDR1 is SGHTA and CDR2 is FQGNSA. With 7 bases removed from V and 6 bases from J, the gap between germline ends came to 19 bases.